This T cell receptor (beta chain) is from a study of persistence of HIV-infected CD4 T cells (dated by TCRdb to 2019 to 2021). Broadly, across the study: Suppressive ART had been received by participants for a median of roughly eight years. The TCR cluster analysis across participants included 8 or 9 participants for CMV and six or seven participants for Gag. The study isolated CMV- and HIV-1 Gag-responding CD4+ T cells from ART-treated individuals to examine antigen-driven clonal expansion of HIV-1-infected cells. The clonality of all cells in each sorted population was assessed by TCRbeta sequencing, whereas the clonality of infected cells was assessed by proviral sequencing. Anti-CD3/anti-CD28 stimulation activated a higher proportion of cells, with a lower memory fraction, than antigen stimulation. Apart from two participants who underwent leukapheresis at a single time point, peripheral blood samples of up to 180 mL were collected from participants at multiple time points. The full study reports these points: Degenerate expanded CDR3beta sequences were enriched in antigen-responding cells, suggesting convergent selection of CD4+ responses to CMV and Gag. Few individuals were included in the study, and only a limited range of antigens was tested. Restriction of bulk TCR analyses to the rare CMV-responding cells that actually carried HIV-1 proviruses was not possible. TCRbeta richness in CMV- and Gag-responding cells was significantly lower than in anti-CD3/anti-CD28-responding cells; CMV-responding cells had higher oligoclonality than CD3/CD28-stimulated and Gag-responding cells. A correlation was observed between TCR oligoclonality and proviral oligoclonality within the same sorted populations.

What this sample's treatment or condition label stands for: suppressive antiretroviral therapy. Cells were stimulated with anti-CD3/anti-CD28 magnetic beads as a nonspecific positive control representing the CD4+ T cell repertoire. Sorting of responding CD4+ T cells was based on upregulation of both CD40 ligand and CD69. HIV-1-infected adults in whom suppressive ART had been started during chronic infection were enrolled as participants. For at least 4 years, the participants' plasma HIV-1 RNA had been undetectable, below 50 copies/mL. To be included, a participant needed positive CMV serology and a CD4+ T cell count above 400 cells/uL. Before stimulation, PBMCs were isolated using density centrifugation and depleted of CD8+ T cells. For about 17 hours, the CD8-depleted PBMCs were stimulated with anti-CD28/CD49d costimulation, a CD40-blocking antibody, and enfuvirtide to prevent new infections. Cell sorting was performed on a Beckman Coulter MoFlo Legacy or XDP sorter, and dead cells were excluded with propidium iodide. For samples with more than one million cells, genomic DNA was extracted with the QIAamp DNA Mini Kit, and for all other samples the Quick-DNA Microprep Kit was used.

CDR1 and CDR2, per the germline V gene (reference sequence), are MNHEY and SMNVEV. The CDR3 starts with the cysteine, ends with the phenylalanine, and has 15 residues. The retained sequence is limited to the CDR3, 45 bases, with the frame set at the first base. V is pared back by 3 bases and J by 7 bases, with 13 bases lying between the germline termini. TCRbeta repertoires were sequenced from genomic DNA with the immunoSEQ hsTCRB assay version 4 in survey mode. For TCRbeta sequencing, genomic DNA was diluted to approximately 10 ng/uL, with up to about 1 ug used per sample. On the authors' methods: Analysis of the TCRbeta data was done in ImmunoSeq Analyzer 3.0, and diversity was computed on productive nucleotide rearrangements. The improved Chao index was used to estimate lower-bound TCR diversity, and the Gini coefficient was used to estimate clonality using the Immunarch R package. Different nucleotide rearrangements encoding the same CDR3beta amino acid sequence were treated as distinct clonotypes. Differential abundance analysis found TCRbeta sequences that were significantly enriched in antigen-responding cells compared with anti-CD3/anti-CD28-activated cells. GLIPH2 grouped TCRs by predicted peptide-MHC specificity, both within each participant and across combined participant data sets. What TCRdb holds here is the immuneACCESS table cut down to in-frame rearrangements. Part of the clones is not present; checked against another copy, under half of the missing clones reflect an unresolved V gene, and the others are unexplained. The DNA was the basis for D and trimming; V, J and clone size are from that table. The sample table records around 40,000 clones; around 89% of these occur just once. 0.4% to 0.6% of the sample goes to the ten largest clones.

Of note for this clone: Its binding antigen is unknown. The record has no base qualities; no much larger clone is one base away.

The chain uses TRBV27 and TRBJ1-6, and the D gene may be TRBD1, 6 bases matching. The material sequenced was CD4+ T cells sorted from PBMCs after roughly 19-hour stimulation, taken from a patient who received antiretroviral therapy. What the cell subset or site label conveys for this sample: CD40L+CD69+ CD4 T cells responding to anti-CD3/anti-CD28 beads, representing the overall repertoire. This TCR came from an adult woman with HIV who was CMV-seropositive. The nucleotide sequence is given as TGTGCCAGCAGTTTTTCGACAGGATCAAATTCACCCCTCCACTTT. It translates to CASSFSTGSNSPLHF.